A single TCR beta chain is shown here with its context. This entry belongs to a study of immune characterization of retroperitoneal liposarcoma. TCRdb reprocessed the PCR reads via MiXCR and lists one record per CDR3 protein. Here the sample spans 10,000 or so distinct CDR3 sequences, about 30% being singletons. The sequence was obtained from a male donor with retroperitoneal liposarcoma. Sample: tumor tissue.

The CDR3 bases are TGTGCCAGCATTACGGGGGCTAGCACAGATACGCAGTATTTT. Its protein is CASITGASTDTQYF. The V gene is TRBV6-1, the J gene TRBJ2-3; D possibly matches TRBD1 or TRBD2 (6 bases each). The germline V gene encodes CDR1 MNHNS and CDR2 SASEGT. V lost 7 bases to trimming and J lost 0 bases, with 11 bases between them. The length of the CDR3 is 14 residues.